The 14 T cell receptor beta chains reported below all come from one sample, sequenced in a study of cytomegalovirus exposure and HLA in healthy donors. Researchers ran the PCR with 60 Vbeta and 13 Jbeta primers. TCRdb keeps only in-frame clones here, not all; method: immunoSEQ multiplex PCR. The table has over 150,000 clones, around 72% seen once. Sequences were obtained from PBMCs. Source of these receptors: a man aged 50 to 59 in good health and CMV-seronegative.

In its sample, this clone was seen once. In nucleotides, the CDR3 is TGTGCCAGCAGCTTACGGGTTAGAGGAATGAACACTGAAGCTTTCTTT. This gives the protein CASSLRVRGMNTEAFF. The rearrangement uses TRBV7-7 and TRBJ1-1; D not resolved. This CDR3 has 16 amino acids. V shed 2 bases and J shed 0 bases, with 13 bases lying between them. The V gene's germline CDR1 is SSHAT and CDR2 FNYEAQ (reference sequence).

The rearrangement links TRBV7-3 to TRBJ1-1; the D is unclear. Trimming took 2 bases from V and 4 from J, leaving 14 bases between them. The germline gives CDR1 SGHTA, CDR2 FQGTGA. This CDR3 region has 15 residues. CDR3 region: CASSLVGGVGTEAFF. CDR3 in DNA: TGTGCCAGCAGCTTAGTAGGCGGGGTCGGCACTGAAGCTTTCTTT. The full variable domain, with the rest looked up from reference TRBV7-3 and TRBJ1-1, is GAGVSQTPSNKVTEKGKYVELRCDPISGHTALYWYRQSLGQGPEFLIYFQGTGAADDSGLPNDRFFAVRPEGSVSTLKIQRTERGDSAVYLCASSLVGGVGTEAFFGQGTRLTVV.

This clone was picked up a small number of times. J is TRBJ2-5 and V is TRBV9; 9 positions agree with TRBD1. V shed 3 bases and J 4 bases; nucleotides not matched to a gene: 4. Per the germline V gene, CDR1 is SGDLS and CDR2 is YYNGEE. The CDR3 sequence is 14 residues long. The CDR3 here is CASSEDRGLETQYF. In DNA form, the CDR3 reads TGTGCCAGCAGCGAGGACAGGGGCTTAGAGACCCAGTACTTC.

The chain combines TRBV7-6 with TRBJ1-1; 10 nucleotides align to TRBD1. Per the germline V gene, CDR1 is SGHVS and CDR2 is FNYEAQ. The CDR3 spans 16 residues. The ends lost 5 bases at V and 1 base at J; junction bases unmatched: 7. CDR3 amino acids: CASSNRQGATNTEAFF. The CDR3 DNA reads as TGTGCCAGCAGCAATCGACAGGGGGCAACGAACACTGAAGCTTTCTTT.

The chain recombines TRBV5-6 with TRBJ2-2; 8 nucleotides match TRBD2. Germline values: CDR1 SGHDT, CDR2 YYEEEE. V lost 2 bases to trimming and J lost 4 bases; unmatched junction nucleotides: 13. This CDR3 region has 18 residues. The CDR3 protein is CASSLSRRGGRVTGELFF. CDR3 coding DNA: TGTGCCAGCAGCTTAAGTCGCCGGGGGGGCCGCGTCACCGGGGAGCTGTTTTTT.

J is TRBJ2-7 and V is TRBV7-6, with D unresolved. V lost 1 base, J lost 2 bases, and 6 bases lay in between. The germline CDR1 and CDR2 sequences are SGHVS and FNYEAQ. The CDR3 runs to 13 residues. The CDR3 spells CASSLGQPYEQYF. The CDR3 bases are TGTGCCAGCAGCTTAGGGCAACCCTACGAGCAGTACTTC.

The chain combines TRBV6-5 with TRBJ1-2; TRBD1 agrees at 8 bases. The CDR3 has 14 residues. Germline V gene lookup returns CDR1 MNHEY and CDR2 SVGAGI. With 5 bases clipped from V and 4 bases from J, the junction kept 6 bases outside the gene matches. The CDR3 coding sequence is TGTGCCAGCAGTACGGGGGACAGGATCTATGGCTACACCTTC. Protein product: CASSTGDRIYGYTF.

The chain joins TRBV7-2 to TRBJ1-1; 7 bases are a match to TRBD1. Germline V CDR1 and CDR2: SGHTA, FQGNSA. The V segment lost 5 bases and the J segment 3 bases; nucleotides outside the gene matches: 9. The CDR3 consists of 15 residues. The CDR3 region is CASSPRQGWDTEAFF. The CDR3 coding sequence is TGTGCCAGCAGCCCCCGACAGGGCTGGGACACTGAAGCTTTCTTT.

The CDR3 loop reads CASSVKETSSRGNTEAFF. As DNA, the CDR3 is TGTGCCAGCAGCGTAAAAGAAACCTCCTCCCGGGGGAACACTGAAGCTTTCTTT. The rearrangement uses TRBV9 and TRBJ1-1; the D is unclear. Germline-derived CDR1 and CDR2 are SGDLS and YYNGEE. V was clipped by 1 base and J by 1 base, with 20 bases between them. The CDR3 contains 18 residues.

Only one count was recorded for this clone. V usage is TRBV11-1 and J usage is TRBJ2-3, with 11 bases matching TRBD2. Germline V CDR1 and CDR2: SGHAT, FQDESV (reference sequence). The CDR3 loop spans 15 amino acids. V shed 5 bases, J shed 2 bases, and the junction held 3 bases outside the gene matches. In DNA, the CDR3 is TGTGCCAGCAGCCCTAGCGGGGGGTTCACAGATACGCAGTATTTT. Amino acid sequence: CASSPSGGFTDTQYF.

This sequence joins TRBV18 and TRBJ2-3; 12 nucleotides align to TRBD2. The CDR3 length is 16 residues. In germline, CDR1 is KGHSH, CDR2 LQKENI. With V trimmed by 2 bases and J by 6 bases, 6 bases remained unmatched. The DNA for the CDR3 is TGTGCCAGCTCACCAAGCGCTAGCGGGAGGGTCGATACGCAGTATTTT. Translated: CASSPSASGRVDTQYF.

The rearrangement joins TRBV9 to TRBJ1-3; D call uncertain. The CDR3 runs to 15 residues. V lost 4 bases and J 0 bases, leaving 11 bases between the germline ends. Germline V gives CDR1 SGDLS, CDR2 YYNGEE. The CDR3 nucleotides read TGTGCCAGCAGCCCCGGCGGCAGCTCTGGAAACACCATATATTTT. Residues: CASSPGGSSGNTIYF.

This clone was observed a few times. For the CDR3, the DNA is TGCGCCAGCAGCTTGGGGACAGTAACTGAAGCTTTCTTT. It codes for CASSLGTVTEAFF. The chain employs TRBV5-1 and TRBJ1-1; possible D gene TRBD1, 6 bases. Trimming left V 0 bases short and J 5 bases short, with 8 bases between. The CDR3 has 13 residues. Per the germline V gene, CDR1 is SGHRS and CDR2 is YFSETQ.

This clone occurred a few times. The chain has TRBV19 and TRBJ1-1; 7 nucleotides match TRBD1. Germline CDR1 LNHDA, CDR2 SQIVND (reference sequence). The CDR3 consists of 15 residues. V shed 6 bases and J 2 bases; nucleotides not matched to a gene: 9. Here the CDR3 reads CASRPDRAGNTEAFF. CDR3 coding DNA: TGTGCCAGTAGACCCGACAGGGCCGGAAACACTGAAGCTTTCTTT.